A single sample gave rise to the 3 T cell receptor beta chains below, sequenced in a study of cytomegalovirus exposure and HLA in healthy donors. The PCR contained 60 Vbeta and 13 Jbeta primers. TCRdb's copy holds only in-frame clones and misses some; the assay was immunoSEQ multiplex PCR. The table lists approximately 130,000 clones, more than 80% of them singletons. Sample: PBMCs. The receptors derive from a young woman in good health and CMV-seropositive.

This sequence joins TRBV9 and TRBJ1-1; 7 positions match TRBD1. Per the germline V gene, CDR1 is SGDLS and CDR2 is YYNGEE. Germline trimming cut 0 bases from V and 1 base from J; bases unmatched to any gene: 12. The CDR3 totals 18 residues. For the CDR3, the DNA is TGTGCCAGCAGCGTAGTCCCTATCTTCCGGGACAGGAACACTGAAGCTTTCTTT. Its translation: CASSVVPIFRDRNTEAFF. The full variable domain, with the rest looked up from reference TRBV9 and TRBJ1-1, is DSGVTQTPKHLITATGQRVTLRCSPRSGDLSVYWYQQSLDQGLQFLIQYYNGEERAKGNILERFSAQQFPDLHSELNLSSLELGDSALYFCASSVVPIFRDRNTEAFFGQGTRLTVV.

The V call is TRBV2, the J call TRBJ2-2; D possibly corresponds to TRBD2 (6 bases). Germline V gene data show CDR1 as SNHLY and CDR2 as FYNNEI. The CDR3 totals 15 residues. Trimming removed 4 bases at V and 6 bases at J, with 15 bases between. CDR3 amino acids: CASSVDGRRAGELFF. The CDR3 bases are TGTGCCAGCAGTGTGGACGGGAGAAGGGCCGGGGAGCTGTTTTTT.

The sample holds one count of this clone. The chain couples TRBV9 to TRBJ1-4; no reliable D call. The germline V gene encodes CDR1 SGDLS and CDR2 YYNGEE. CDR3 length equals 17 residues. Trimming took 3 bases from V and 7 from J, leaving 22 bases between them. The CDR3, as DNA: TGTGCCAGCAGCGCGCACCCTGAACGGTTACCCACTGAAAAACTGTTTTTT. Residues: CASSAHPERLPTEKLFF.